Shown below are 8 T cell receptor beta chains from a single sample sequenced in a study of Graves' ophthalmopathy and Graves' hyperthyroidism. The authors amplified TCR beta CDR3 regions from RNA transcripts. An opening RT-PCR round employed HTBI primers and preceded a second-round multiplex PCR. MiXCR, applied by TCRdb to the multiplex PCR reads, yields one record per CDR3 protein. The sample records hundreds of thousands of distinct CDR3 sequences, roughly 21% being singletons. Material for sequencing was peripheral blood. The receptors were sampled from a woman aged 50 to 65 with Graves' ophthalmopathy.

This clonotype was seen many times. The chain combines TRBV25-1 with TRBJ2-7; a possible D gene is TRBD2 (6 bases). Per germline, CDR1 MGHDK and CDR2 SYGVNS. Trimming removed 5 bases at V and 3 bases at J, with 11 bases between. The CDR3 spans 13 residues. The CDR3 region is CASSFPGGYEQYF. The CDR3 DNA reads TGTGCCAGCAGTTTCCCCGGGGGCTACGAGCAGTACTTC.

In this sample, this clonotype turned up a few times. The chain combines TRBV6-2 or TRBV6-3 with TRBJ1-2; TRBD1 agrees at 10 bases. CDR1 and CDR2 from the germline V gene are MNHEY and SVGEGT. Unmatched junction bases numbered 8, after V lost 1 base and J lost 0 bases. The CDR3 extends over 18 amino acids. The CDR3 DNA sequence: TGTGCCAGCAGTTACTTGGGACAGGGGAAAGGGGCTAACTATGGCTACACCTTC. Translation: CASSYLGQGKGANYGYTF.

The table lists this clonotype with many counts. This rearrangement joins TRBV6-5 to TRBJ2-2; D ambiguous. The CDR3 runs 13 residues. The germline V gene encodes CDR1 MNHEY and CDR2 SVGAGI. V lost 2 bases, J lost 5 bases, and 6 bases lay in between. The DNA of the CDR3 is TGTGCCAGCAGTTACGGGTATACCGGGGAGCTGTTTTTT. Residues: CASSYGYTGELFF.

At least ten counts were recorded for this clonotype. The chain combines TRBV6-5 with TRBJ2-7; a possible D gene is TRBD1 (6 bases). V was shortened by 2 bases and J by 0 bases, with 8 bases between the two germline ends. The CDR3 length is 14 residues. Germline assignment: CDR1 MNHEY and CDR2 SVGAGI. This chain's CDR3 is CASSYGQISYEQYF. The CDR3 DNA sequence: TGTGCCAGCAGTTACGGACAGATCTCCTACGAGCAGTACTTC.

This clonotype appeared many times. This chain connects TRBV19 to TRBJ2-7, with 12 nucleotides matching TRBD2. CDR1 and CDR2 from the germline V gene are LNHDA and SQIVND (reference sequence). The CDR3 totals 16 residues. With V trimmed by 3 bases and J by 4 bases, 7 bases remained unmatched. DNA of the CDR3: TGTGCCAGTAGTATCCAGACTAGCGGGGGATTGTACGAGCAGTACTTC. Translating it yields CASSIQTSGGLYEQYF.

This clonotype was observed at least ten times. This chain links TRBV2 with TRBJ2-7; TRBD2 agrees at 11 bases. Germline V gene data show CDR1 as SNHLY and CDR2 as FYNNEI. The J segment lost 6 bases and the V segment lost 9 bases, leaving 7 bases of the junction unmatched. The CDR3 is made up of 13 amino acids. CDR3 sequence reads: CASRTSGFGEQYF. CDR3 bases: TGTGCCAGTAGGACTAGCGGGTTCGGCGAGCAGTACTTC.

This clonotype was detected many times. The chain uses TRBV6-1 and TRBJ1-5, with D uncertain. CDR3 size: 12 residues. Between the trimmed V and J ends, which lost 8 bases and 3 bases, there was a span of 8 bases. CDR1 and CDR2 from the germline V gene are MNHNS and SASEGT. The CDR3 loop reads CASRDSNQPQHF. For the CDR3, the DNA is TGTGCCAGCCGCGATTCCAATCAGCCCCAGCATTTT.

This sequence joins TRBV20-1 and TRBJ1-1; 7 positions agree with TRBD1. CDR3 length equals 14 residues. The V and J ends lost 8 bases and 3 bases, in that order; junction bases with no gene match: 12. Per the germline V gene, CDR1 is DFQATT and CDR2 is SNEGSKA (reference sequence). CDR3 DNA sequence: TGCAGTCTCAAAAGGGGGCTTATGGACACTGAAGCTTTCTTT. Translating it yields CSLKRGLMDTEAFF.